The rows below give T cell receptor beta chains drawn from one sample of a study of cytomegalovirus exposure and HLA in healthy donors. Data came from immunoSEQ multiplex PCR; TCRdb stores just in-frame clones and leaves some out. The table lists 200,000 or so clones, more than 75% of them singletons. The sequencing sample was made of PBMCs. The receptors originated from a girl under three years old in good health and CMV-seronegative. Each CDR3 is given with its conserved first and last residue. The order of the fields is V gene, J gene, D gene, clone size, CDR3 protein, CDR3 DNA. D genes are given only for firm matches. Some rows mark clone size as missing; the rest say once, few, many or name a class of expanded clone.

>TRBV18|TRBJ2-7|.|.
CASSPGGPKYSYEQYF
TGTGCCAGCTCACCGGGGGGTCCCAAATACTCCTACGAGCAGTACTTC
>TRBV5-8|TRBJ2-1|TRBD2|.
CASSFGTSGANEQFF
TGTGCCAGCAGCTTTGGGACTAGCGGAGCCAATGAGCAGTTCTTC
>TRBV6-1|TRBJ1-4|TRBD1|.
CAIPDRVKEKLFF
TGTGCCATCCCGGACAGGGTGAAGGAAAAACTGTTTTTT
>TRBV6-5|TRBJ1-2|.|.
CASSYGSTGFYGYTF
TGTGCCAGCAGTTACGGCTCGACAGGTTTTTATGGCTACACCTTC
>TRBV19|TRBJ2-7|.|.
CASSIAQGGRASYEQYF
TGTGCCAGTAGTATCGCCCAAGGTGGCAGGGCTTCCTACGAGCAGTACTTC
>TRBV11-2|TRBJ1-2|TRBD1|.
CASSLGPGTDSRGYTF
TGTGCCAGCAGCTTGGGCCCCGGGACAGACTCTCGGGGCTACACCTTC
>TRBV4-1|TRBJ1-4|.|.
CASSQPVLNEKLFF
TGCGCCAGCAGCCAACCGGTTCTTAATGAAAAACTGTTTTTT
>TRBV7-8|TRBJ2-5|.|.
CASSFRGETQYF
TGTGCCAGCAGCTTCCGGGGAGAGACCCAGTACTTC
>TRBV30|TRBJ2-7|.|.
CAWRASPYEQYF
TGTGCCTGGAGGGCTTCTCCCTACGAGCAGTACTTC
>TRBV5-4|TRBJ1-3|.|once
CASSFSTGRTPSGNTIYF
TGTGCCAGCAGCTTTAGTACAGGGAGAACCCCCTCTGGAAACACCATATATTTT
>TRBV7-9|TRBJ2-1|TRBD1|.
CASSNRDRNLFGEQFF
TGTGCCAGCAGCAATCGGGACAGGAACCTGTTTGGGGAGCAGTTCTTC
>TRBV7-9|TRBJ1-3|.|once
CASSLDVEGVSGNTIYF
TGTGCCAGCAGCTTAGATGTGGAGGGAGTCTCTGGAAACACCATATATTTT
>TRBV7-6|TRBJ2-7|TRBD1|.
CASSLGLGQNNYEQYF
TGTGCCAGCAGCTTAGGTTTGGGACAGAACAACTACGAGCAGTACTTC
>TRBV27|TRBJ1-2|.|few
CASSIWGRDLDGYTF
TGTGCCAGCAGCATCTGGGGCAGGGATCTAGATGGCTACACCTTC
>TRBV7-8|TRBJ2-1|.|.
CASSLGQSLYNEQFF
TGTGCCAGCAGCTTAGGACAGTCATTATACAATGAGCAGTTCTTC
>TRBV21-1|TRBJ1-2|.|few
CASSKPVYGYTF
TGTGCCAGCAGCAAACCGGTCTATGGCTACACCTTC
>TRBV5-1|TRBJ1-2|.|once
CASSSQGPAYGYTF
TGCGCCAGCAGCTCACAGGGTCCCGCTTATGGCTACACCTTC
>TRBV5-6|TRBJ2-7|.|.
CASSSRADLSYEQYF
TGTGCCAGCAGCTCTAGAGCGGATCTCTCCTACGAGCAGTACTTC
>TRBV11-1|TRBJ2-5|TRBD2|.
CASTPARAGARTQYF
TGTGCCAGCACGCCCGCCCGAGCGGGGGCACGGACCCAGTACTTC
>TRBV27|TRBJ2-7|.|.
CASSPGSGLGSYEQYF
TGTGCCAGCAGTCCAGGTAGTGGACTGGGCTCCTACGAGCAGTACTTC
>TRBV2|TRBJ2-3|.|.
CASSVGTLTDTQYF
TGTGCCAGCAGTGTGGGGACACTCACAGATACGCAGTATTTT
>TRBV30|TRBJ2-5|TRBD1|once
CAWKLRDRRQETQYF
TGTGCCTGGAAGCTTCGGGACAGACGCCAAGAGACTCAGTACTTC
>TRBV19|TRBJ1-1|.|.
CASIGAGTEAFF
TGTGCCAGTATTGGTGCAGGGACTGAAGCTTTCTTT
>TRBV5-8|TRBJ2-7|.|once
CASSLEAGIYEQYF
TGTGCCAGCAGCTTGGAGGCGGGAATCTACGAGCAGTACTTC
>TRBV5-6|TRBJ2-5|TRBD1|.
CASSLGQGAGETQYF
TGTGCCAGCAGCCTAGGACAGGGGGCAGGTGAGACCCAGTACTTC
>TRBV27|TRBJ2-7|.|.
CASSLFEAARSEQYF
TGTGCCAGCAGTTTATTCGAGGCAGCAAGGTCCGAGCAGTACTTC
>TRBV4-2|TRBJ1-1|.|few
CASSPGARGTEAFF
TGTGCCAGCAGCCCTGGAGCAAGGGGCACTGAAGCTTTCTTT
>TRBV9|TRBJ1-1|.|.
CASSVGWAGEAFF
TGTGCCAGCAGCGTAGGATGGGCAGGCGAAGCTTTCTTT
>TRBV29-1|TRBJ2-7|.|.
CSVARQGNEQYF
TGCAGCGTTGCTCGGCAGGGGAACGAGCAGTACTTC
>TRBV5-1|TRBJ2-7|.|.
CASSLVPGSYEQYF
TGCGCCAGCAGCTTGGTACCCGGTTCCTACGAGCAGTACTTC
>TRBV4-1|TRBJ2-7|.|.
CASSPLADSSYEQYF
TGCGCCAGCAGCCCATTAGCGGATAGCTCCTACGAGCAGTACTTC
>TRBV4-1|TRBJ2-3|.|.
CASSQDLVSVTDTQYF
TGCGCCAGCAGCCAAGATCTCGTCAGCGTGACAGATACGCAGTATTTT
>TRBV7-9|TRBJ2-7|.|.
CASTSTVPMGEQYF
TGTGCCAGCACATCGACAGTTCCGATGGGGGAGCAGTACTTC
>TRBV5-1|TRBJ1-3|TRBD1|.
CASSRKQGAPGNTIYF
TGCGCCAGCAGCCGCAAACAGGGGGCACCCGGAAACACCATATATTTT
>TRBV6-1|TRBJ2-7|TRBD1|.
CASSETGEWNEQYF
TGTGCCAGCAGTGAAACAGGGGAGTGGAACGAGCAGTACTTC
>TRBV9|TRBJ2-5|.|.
CASNTKETQYF
TGTGCCAGCAACACCAAAGAGACCCAGTACTTC
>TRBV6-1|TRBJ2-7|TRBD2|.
CASRGTSGSSYEQYF
TGTGCCAGCAGGGGCACTAGCGGCAGCTCCTACGAGCAGTACTTC
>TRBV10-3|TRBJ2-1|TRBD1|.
CAISEGQGLDEQFF
TGTGCCATCAGTGAGGGACAGGGTCTGGATGAGCAGTTCTTC
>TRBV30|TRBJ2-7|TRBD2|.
CAWRPYWDSGDKTYEQYF
TGTGCCTGGAGGCCCTATTGGGATAGCGGGGATAAGACCTACGAGCAGTACTTC
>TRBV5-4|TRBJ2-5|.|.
CASRPTAGVETQYF
TGTGCCAGCAGACCAACCGCAGGGGTCGAGACCCAGTACTTC
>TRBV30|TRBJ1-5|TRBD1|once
CALDRDNQPQHF
TGTGCCCTGGACAGGGACAATCAGCCCCAGCATTTT
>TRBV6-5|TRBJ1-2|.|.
CASRPQEVYGYTF
TGTGCCAGCAGGCCCCAGGAGGTCTATGGCTACACCTTC
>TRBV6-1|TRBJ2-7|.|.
CASRLNREPTYEQYF
TGTGCCAGCAGACTCAACAGAGAACCCACCTACGAGCAGTACTTC
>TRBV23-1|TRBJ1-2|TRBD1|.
CARDRGGGYGYTF
TGCGCCAGGGACAGGGGAGGGGGTTATGGCTACACCTTC
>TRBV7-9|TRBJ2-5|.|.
CASSLRDRLPFMETQYF
TGTGCCAGCAGCTTACGAGACAGACTCCCCTTTATGGAGACCCAGTACTTC
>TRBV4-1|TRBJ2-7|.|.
CASSQEIRANYEQYF
TGCGCCAGCAGCCAAGAAATCAGGGCTAACTACGAGCAGTACTTC
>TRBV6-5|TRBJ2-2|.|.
CASSGGSGVTGELFF
TGTGCCAGCAGTGGGGGGTCCGGCGTCACCGGGGAGCTGTTTTTT
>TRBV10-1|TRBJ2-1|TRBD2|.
CASAGTSGGPGYNEQFF
TGCGCCAGCGCCGGGACTAGCGGGGGGCCGGGGTACAATGAGCAGTTCTTC
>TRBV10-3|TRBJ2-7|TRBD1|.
CAISYTGGDEQYF
TGTGCCATCAGCTATACAGGGGGCGACGAGCAGTACTTC
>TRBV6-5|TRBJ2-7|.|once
CASSYVRYEQYF
TGTGCCAGCAGTTACGTGCGGTACGAGCAGTACTTC
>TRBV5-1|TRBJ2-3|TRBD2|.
CASSAGTSFADTQYF
TGCGCCAGCAGCGCCGGGACTAGCTTCGCAGATACGCAGTATTTT